This TCR beta chain was found in a study of T-cell memory formation after mild COVID-19. This clonotype was seen repeatedly, ten times or more. Its target is unknown. The V gene end was trimmed by 1 base and the J gene end by 2 bases; junction bases not matched to a gene: 5. This CDR3 has 16 amino acids. CDR1 is DFQATT, CDR2 SNEGSKA, per germline (reference sequence). Study-wide results and caveats: The study detected some responding clones in pre-infection memory, suggesting cross-reactive memory joined.

TCRdb ran MiXCR on the 5' RACE reads and lists one entry per CDR3 protein. The data hold fewer than 150,000 distinct CDR3 sequences, with about 6% observed a single time. The source is an adult woman who had mild COVID-19 (a few samples of this study predate the infection). Cell type and time point are not known. Material for sequencing was PBMCs or a T cell subset sorted from them (not recorded which). V usage is TRBV20-1 and J usage is TRBJ2-1; 10 bases are a match to TRBD2. CDR3 nucleotide sequence: TGCAGTGCTAGAGGGGGACTAGCGTTGACCTACAATGAGCAGTTCTTC. Amino acids: CSARGGLALTYNEQFF.